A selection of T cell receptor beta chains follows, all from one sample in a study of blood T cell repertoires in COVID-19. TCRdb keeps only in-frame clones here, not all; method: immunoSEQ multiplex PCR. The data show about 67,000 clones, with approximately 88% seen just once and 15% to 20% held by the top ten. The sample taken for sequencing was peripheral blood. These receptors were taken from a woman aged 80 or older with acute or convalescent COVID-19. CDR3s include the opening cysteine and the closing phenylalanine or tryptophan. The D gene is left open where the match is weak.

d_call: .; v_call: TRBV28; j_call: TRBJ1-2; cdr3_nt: TGTGCCAGCAGGAGCCTTGTTGACTATGGCTACACCTTC; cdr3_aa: CASRSLVDYGYTF
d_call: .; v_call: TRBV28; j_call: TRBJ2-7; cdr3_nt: TGTGCCAGCAGTTCCTGGGACACTTGGGAGCAGTACTTC; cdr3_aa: CASSSWDTWEQYF
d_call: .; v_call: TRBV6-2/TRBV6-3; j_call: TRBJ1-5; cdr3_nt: TGTGCCAGCAGTTCCTTGAGGTTCAATCAGCCCCAGCATTTT; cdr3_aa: CASSSLRFNQPQHF
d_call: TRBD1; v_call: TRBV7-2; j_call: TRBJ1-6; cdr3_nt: TGTGCCAGCAGCCAGGACAGGACCAGGGCACCCCTCCACTTT; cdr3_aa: CASSQDRTRAPLHF
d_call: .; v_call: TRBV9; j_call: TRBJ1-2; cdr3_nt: TGTGCCAGCAGCCCCCAAACCCTGACACAGGCGGGCTACACCTTC; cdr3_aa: CASSPQTLTQAGYTF
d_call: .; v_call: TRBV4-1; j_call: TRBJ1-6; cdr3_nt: TGCGCCAGCAGCCAAGCCGCGGCCCCCCTCCACTTT; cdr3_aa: CASSQAAAPLHF
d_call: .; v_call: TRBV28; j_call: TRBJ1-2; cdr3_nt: .; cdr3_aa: CASSSSGAYGYTF
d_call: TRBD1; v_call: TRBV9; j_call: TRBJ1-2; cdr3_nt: TGTGCCAGCAGCGAACCAGGGGGAGGCTACACCTTC; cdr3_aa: CASSEPGGGYTF
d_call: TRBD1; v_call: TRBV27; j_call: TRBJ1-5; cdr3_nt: TGTGCCAGCAAGCCAAACCGGACAGGGGGCTTTCAGCCCCAGCATTTT; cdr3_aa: CASKPNRTGGFQPQHF
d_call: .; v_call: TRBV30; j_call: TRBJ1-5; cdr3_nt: TGTGCCTGGAGTGAAGGTTGGGCTCAGCCCCAGCATTTT; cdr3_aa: CAWSEGWAQPQHF